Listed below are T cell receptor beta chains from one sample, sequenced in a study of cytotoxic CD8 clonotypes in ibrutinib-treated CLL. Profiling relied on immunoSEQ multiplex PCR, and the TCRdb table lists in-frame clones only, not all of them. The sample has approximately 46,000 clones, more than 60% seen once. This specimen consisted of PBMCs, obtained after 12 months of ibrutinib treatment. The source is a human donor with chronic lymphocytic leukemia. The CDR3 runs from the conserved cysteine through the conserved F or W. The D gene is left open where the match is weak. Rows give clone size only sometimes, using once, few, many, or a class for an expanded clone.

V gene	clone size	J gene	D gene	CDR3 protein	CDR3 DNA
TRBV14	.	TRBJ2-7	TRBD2	CASSGAAGKYEQYF	TGTGCCAGCAGCGGGGCAGCGGGGAAATACGAGCAGTACTTC
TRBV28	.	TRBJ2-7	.	CASTALGSYEQYF	TGTGCCAGCACCGCTCTCGGGTCCTACGAGCAGTACTTC
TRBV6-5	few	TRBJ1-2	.	CASTLVQGNYGYTF	TGTGCCAGCACACTGGTACAGGGTAACTATGGCTACACCTTC
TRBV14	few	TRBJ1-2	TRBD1	CASSYGTGEGYTF	TGTGCCAGCAGCTACGGGACAGGGGAAGGCTACACCTTC
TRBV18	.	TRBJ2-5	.	CASSPPLGRLGQETQYF	TGTGCCAGCTCACCACCTTTAGGACGTTTGGGGCAAGAGACCCAGTACTTC
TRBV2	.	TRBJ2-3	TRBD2	CASSLSWGGAVGDTQYF	TGTGCCAGCAGTCTATCCTGGGGAGGGGCTGTAGGCGATACGCAGTATTTT
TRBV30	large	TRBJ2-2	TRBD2	CAWSAPGLSTGELFF	TGTGCCTGGAGCGCTCCGGGACTAAGCACCGGGGAGCTGTTTTTT
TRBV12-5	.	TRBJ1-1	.	CASAGGNTEAFF	TGTGCTAGCGCGGGCGGGAACACTGAAGCTTTCTTT
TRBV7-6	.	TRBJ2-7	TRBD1	CASSLQDRAHEQYF	TGTGCCAGCAGCCTACAGGACAGGGCTCACGAGCAGTACTTC
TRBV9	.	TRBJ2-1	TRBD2	CASSGIAGGDEQFF	TGTGCCAGCAGCGGGATAGCGGGAGGGGATGAGCAGTTCTTC
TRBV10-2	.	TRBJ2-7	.	CASSELGKANEQYF	TGCGCCAGCAGTGAACTGGGCAAAGCGAACGAGCAGTACTTC
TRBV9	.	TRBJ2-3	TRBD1	CASSAEHGTGGWDTQYF	TGTGCCAGCAGCGCAGAGCACGGCACAGGGGGCTGGGATACGCAGTATTTT
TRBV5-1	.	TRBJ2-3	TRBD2	CASSPWTSGSSDTQYF	TGCGCCAGCAGCCCCTGGACTAGCGGGAGCTCAGATACGCAGTATTTT
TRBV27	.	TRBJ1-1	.	CASSFQMGGTEAFF	TGTGCCAGCAGTTTTCAAATGGGGGGGACTGAAGCTTTCTTT
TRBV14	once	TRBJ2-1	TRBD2	CASSQLTSGKGEQFF	TGTGCCAGCAGCCAACTGACTAGCGGGAAAGGTGAGCAGTTCTTC
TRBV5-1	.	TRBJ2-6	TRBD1	CASSSTGAGANVLTF	TGCGCCAGCAGCTCGACAGGGGCTGGGGCCAACGTCCTGACTTTC
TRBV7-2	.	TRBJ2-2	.	CASSLGTSNTGELFF	TGTGCCAGCAGCTTAGGGACGTCGAACACCGGGGAGCTGTTTTTT
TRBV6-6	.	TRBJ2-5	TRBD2	CASSGRAPQETQYF	TGTGCCAGTAGCGGGAGGGCTCCCCAAGAGACCCAGTACTTC
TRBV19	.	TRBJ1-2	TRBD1	CASSRGTANYGYTF	TGTGCCAGTAGTCGAGGGACAGCTAACTATGGCTACACCTTC
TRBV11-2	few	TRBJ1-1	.	CASSLIGLDAEAFF	TGTGCCAGCAGCTTAATCGGACTCGACGCTGAAGCTTTCTTT
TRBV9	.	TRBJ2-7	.	CASSARAGVPYEQYF	TGTGCCAGCAGCGCCAGGGCGGGTGTACCCTACGAGCAGTACTTC
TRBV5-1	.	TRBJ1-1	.	CASSATTANTEAFF	TGCGCCAGCAGCGCCACGACAGCCAACACTGAAGCTTTCTTT
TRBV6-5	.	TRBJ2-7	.	CASRRPTSPYEQYF	TGTGCCAGCAGACGGCCTACTAGTCCCTACGAGCAGTACTTC
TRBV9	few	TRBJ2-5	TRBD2	CASSGTSGSPPQYF	TGTGCCAGCAGCGGGACTAGCGGGTCCCCGCCCCAGTACTTC
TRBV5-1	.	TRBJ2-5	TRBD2	CASSVGAGEETQYF	TGCGCCAGCAGCGTGGGAGCGGGAGAAGAGACCCAGTACTTC
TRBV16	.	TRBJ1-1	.	CASSQSLGGVGTEAFF	TGTGCCAGCAGCCAATCTTTAGGGGGAGTGGGCACTGAAGCTTTCTTT
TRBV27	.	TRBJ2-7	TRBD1	CASSHRDRGSEQYF	TGTGCCAGCAGCCATCGGGACAGGGGGAGCGAGCAGTACTTC
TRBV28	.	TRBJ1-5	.	CASRGTYSNQPQHF	TGTGCCAGCAGGGGAACATATAGCAATCAGCCCCAGCATTTT
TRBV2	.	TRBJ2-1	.	CASSHGGDFNEQFF	TGTGCCAGCAGTCACGGGGGTGATTTCAATGAGCAGTTCTTC
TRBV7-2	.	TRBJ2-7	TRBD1	CASSLGTGGAYEQYF	TGTGCCAGCAGCTTGGGGACAGGGGGCGCCTACGAGCAGTACTTC
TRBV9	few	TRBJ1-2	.	CASSPDRNYGYTF	TGTGCCAGCAGCCCAGATCGAAACTATGGCTACACCTTC
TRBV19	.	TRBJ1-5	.	CASQDRPGQPQHF	TGTGCCAGCCAGGATCGGCCGGGTCAGCCCCAGCATTTT
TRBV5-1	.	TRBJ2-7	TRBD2	CASSPASGIPLTVYEQYF	TGCGCCAGCAGCCCGGCCAGCGGGATTCCATTGACCGTTTACGAGCAGTACTTC
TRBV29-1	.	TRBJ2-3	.	CSVPLAGVTDTQYF	TGCAGCGTCCCCTTGGCCGGAGTTACAGATACGCAGTATTTT
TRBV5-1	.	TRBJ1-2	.	CASRGANYGYTF	TGCGCCAGCAGGGGAGCTAACTATGGCTACACCTTC
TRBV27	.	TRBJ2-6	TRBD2	CASSFIGLAGGTGANVLTF	TGTGCCAGCAGTTTCATCGGGCTAGCGGGAGGGACTGGGGCCAACGTCCTGACTTTC
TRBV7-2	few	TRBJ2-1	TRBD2	CASSRLAGAANEQFF	TGTGCCAGCAGCCGTCTAGCGGGAGCGGCGAATGAGCAGTTCTTC
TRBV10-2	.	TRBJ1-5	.	CASSRTDPNQPQHF	TGCGCCAGCAGTAGGACAGACCCAAATCAGCCCCAGCATTTT
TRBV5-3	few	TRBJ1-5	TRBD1	CARSPGRQGATNQPQHF	TGTGCCAGAAGCCCAGGTCGACAGGGGGCAACGAATCAGCCCCAGCATTTT
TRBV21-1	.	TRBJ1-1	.	CASSTGTENTEAFF	TGTGCCAGCAGCACCGGGACAGAGAACACTGAAGCTTTCTTT
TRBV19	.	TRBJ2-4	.	CASIGGHIQYF	TGTGCCAGTATTGGTGGTCACATTCAGTACTTC
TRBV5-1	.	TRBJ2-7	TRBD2	CASSWVSGNTRGEQYF	TGCGCCAGCAGCTGGGTTAGCGGGAACACCCGGGGGGAGCAGTACTTC
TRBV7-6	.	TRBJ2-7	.	CASSLGVGAGAKYEQYF	TGTGCCAGCAGCTTAGGGGTTGGGGCAGGGGCCAAATACGAGCAGTACTTC
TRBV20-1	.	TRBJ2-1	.	CSAKQEEQFF	TGCAGTGCTAAACAGGAAGAGCAGTTCTTC
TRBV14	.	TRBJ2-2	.	CASSHRATVTGELFF	TGTGCCAGCAGCCATAGGGCCACCGTTACCGGGGAGCTGTTTTTT
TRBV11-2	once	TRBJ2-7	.	CASSLEWGVRWEQYF	TGTGCCAGCAGCTTAGAATGGGGGGTAAGATGGGAGCAGTACTTC
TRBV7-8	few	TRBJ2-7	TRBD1	CASLDRGSYEQYF	TGTGCCAGCTTAGACAGGGGGTCCTACGAGCAGTACTTC
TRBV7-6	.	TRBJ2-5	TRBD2	CASSPRGETQYF	TGTGCCAGCAGCCCGCGGGGGGAGACCCAGTACTTC
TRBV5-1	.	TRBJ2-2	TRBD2	CASSFIKAGGNTGELFF	TGCGCCAGCAGCTTTATAAAAGCGGGAGGGAACACCGGGGAGCTGTTTTTT
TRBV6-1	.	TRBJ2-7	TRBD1	CASSEDRGVLYEQYF	TGTGCCAGCAGTGAGGACAGGGGGGTGTTGTACGAGCAGTACTTC